These 20 T cell receptor beta chains came from one sample sequenced in a study of regulatory T cells in long-lasting Graves disease. Regarding time point: newly diagnosed GD, antithyroid drugs for less than 3 months. With RNA extracted from PBMCs as input, the TCR library was made. Building of the TCR beta libraries involved iRepertoire HTBI primers and Arm-PCR of CDR3 regions. In TCRdb, the multiplex PCR reads were re-called with MiXCR into one record per CDR3 protein. The sample includes about 450,000 distinct CDR3 sequences, roughly 17% of them seen just once. These records were also assigned to another study, of T cells in Graves' hyperthyroidism and ophthalmopathy.

This specimen was peripheral blood mononuclear cells (PBMCs), taken at new diagnosis, from a patient treated with antithyroid drugs. The source of these receptors is a young woman with Graves disease.

The chain employs TRBV3-1 and TRBJ1-2; D uncertain. The V gene's germline CDR1 is LGHDT and CDR2 YNNKEL (reference sequence). CDR3 length: 15 amino acids. The V end lost 3 bases, the J end lost 3 bases, and 14 bases lay between the germline ends. CDR3 protein: CASSHLARRDYGYTF. The CDR3 DNA reads as TGTGCCAGCAGCCACCTCGCCCGGCGGGACTATGGCTACACCTTC.

The chain has TRBV24-1 and TRBJ2-2; 8 nucleotides match TRBD1. This CDR3 region has 12 residues. Germline CDR1 reads KGHDR; CDR2 reads SFDVKD. Trimming at V came to 7 bases and at J to 6 bases, leaving 0 bases not matched to a gene. The CDR3 protein is CATRQGAGELFF. CDR3 bases: TGTGCCACCAGACAGGGGGCCGGGGAGCTGTTTTTT.

The table lists this clonotype with many counts. This rearrangement joins TRBV10-3 to TRBJ2-3; D possibly corresponds to TRBD1 (5 bases). V was shortened by 4 bases and J by 6 bases, with 26 bases between the two germline ends. The germline gives CDR1 ENHRY, CDR2 SYGVKD. The CDR3 has 18 residues. The CDR3 loop reads CAISGMTVVATKGDTQYF. In DNA form, the CDR3 reads TGTGCCATCAGTGGGATGACAGTAGTAGCTACCAAAGGGGATACGCAGTATTTT.

In this sample, this clonotype turned up many times. The chain carries TRBV19 and TRBJ2-1, with 13 bases lining up with TRBD2. This CDR3 has 15 residues. Germline V gene lookup returns CDR1 LNHDA and CDR2 SQIVND (reference sequence). With 2 bases clipped from V and 7 bases from J, the junction kept 2 bases outside the gene matches. CDR3 bases: TGTGCCAGTAGTATAAGGACTAGCGGGAGTAATGAGCAGTTCTTC. It translates to CASSIRTSGSNEQFF.

This clonotype was recorded many times. The chain employs TRBV28 and TRBJ2-7; 14 nucleotides match TRBD2. V lost 4 bases and J lost 4; bases outside the gene matches: 6. This CDR3 region has 16 residues. Germline V lookup: CDR1 MDHEN, CDR2 SYDVKM. The CDR3 is CASSSIGTSGSYEQYF. The CDR3 coding sequence is TGTGCCAGCAGTTCAATCGGGACTAGCGGGAGTTACGAGCAGTACTTC. Full variable domain (outside the CDR3, taken from reference TRBV28 and TRBJ2-7): DVKVTQSSRYLVKRTGEKVFLECVQDMDHENMFWYRQDPGLGLRLIYFSYDVKMKEKGDIPEGYSVSREKKERFSLILESASTNQTSMYLCASSSIGTSGSYEQYFGPGTRLTVT.

To note about this clonotype: Only one base separates this from a far larger clonotype, so it likely reflects a read error. The chain has TRBV6-2 or TRBV6-3 and TRBJ1-2; tentative D call: TRBD1 (5 bases). CDR3 length equals 14 residues. In germline, CDR1 is MNHEY, CDR2 SVGEGT. The CDR3 here is CASSPGSSFYGCTF. In DNA form, the CDR3 reads TGTGCCAGCAGTCCAGGGTCAAGCTTTTATGGCTGCACCTTC.

Points on this clonotype: No conserved phenylalanine or tryptophan ends this CDR3, so it is likely a read error. The J gene is TRBJ1-2, the V gene TRBV13; D remains unclear. CDR1 and CDR2 from the germline V gene are PRHDT and FYEKMQ (reference sequence). The CDR3 is 12 amino acids. V gave up 5 bases and J gave up 4 bases, with 8 bases separating them. The CDR3 sequence is CASSPGTYGYTI. DNA for the CDR3: TGTGCCAGCAGCCCCGGCACCTATGGCTACACCATC.

This clonotype came up many times. It is unclear where the CDR3 begins or ends on the DNA, so no DNA is shown, and the CDR3 is as TCRdb lists it. The chain combines TRBV30 with TRBJ2-1; the table calls TRBD1, which could not be checked here. The CDR3 is 13 residues long, ends included. Germline loops: CDR1 GTSNPN, CDR2 SVGIG (reference sequence). The CDR3 loop is CAWGQGALRVLFF.

There are many counts of this clonotype. The gene calls are TRBV24-1 and TRBJ2-2; possible D gene TRBD2, 5 bases. The CDR3 covers 15 residues. V was trimmed by 5 bases and J by 3 bases, leaving 12 bases between them. CDR1 is KGHDR and CDR2 is SFDVKD in the germline V gene. Here the CDR3 reads CATSGTTDYTGELFF. In DNA, the CDR3 is TGTGCCACCAGTGGGACGACGGACTACACCGGGGAGCTGTTTTTT.

The table lists this clonotype with many counts. The V call is TRBV11-2, the J call TRBJ2-3; no firm D call. The V end lost 5 bases, the J end lost 2 bases, and 20 bases lay between the germline ends. The CDR3 is made up of 17 amino acids. Per germline, CDR1 SGHAT and CDR2 FQNNGV. This chain's CDR3 is CASSPPGPILLTDTQYF. CDR3 sequence (DNA): TGTGCCAGCAGCCCACCAGGACCGATACTACTCACAGATACGCAGTATTTT.

The chain combines TRBV2 with TRBJ2-3; unclear D gene. The CDR3 is 10 amino acids. Germline V lookup: CDR1 SNHLY, CDR2 FYNNEI. Here the CDR3 reads CADVADTQYF. The CDR3 DNA sequence: TGTGCAGACGTAGCAGATACGCAGTATTTT. Using reference TRBV2 and TRBJ2-3 for the parts outside the CDR3, the full variable domain is EPEVTQTPSHQVTQMGQEVILRCVPISNHLYFYWYRQILGQKVEFLVSFYNNEISEKSEIFDDQFSVERPDGSNFTLKIRSTKLEDSAMYFCADVADTQYFGPGTRLTVL.

Ten or more counts support this clonotype. The rearrangement links TRBV18 to TRBJ2-5; D ambiguous. Trimming removed 0 bases at V and 5 bases at J, with 10 bases between. The CDR3 extends over 14 amino acids. Per the germline V gene, CDR1 is KGHSH and CDR2 is LQKENI. As DNA, the CDR3 is TGTGCCAGCTCACCACCGGCGGACCGGGAGACCCAGTACTTC. The encoded protein is CASSPPADRETQYF.

CDR3 nucleotide sequence: TGTGCCAGCAGCGGTCCCTGGCAGTTCTTC. Translated, it gives CASSGPWQFF. This sequence joins TRBV7-2 and TRBJ2-1; the D is unclear. The germline V and J ends were trimmed by 5 bases and 12 bases, with 8 bases remaining between them. Per the germline V gene, CDR1 is SGHTA and CDR2 is FQGNSA. The length of the CDR3 is 10 residues.

The chain carries TRBV4-1 and TRBJ1-5; D unresolved. Germline lookup yields CDR1 MGHRA and CDR2 YSYEKL. This CDR3 comprises 17 residues. V lost 0 bases, J lost 6 bases, and 18 bases lay in between. The CDR3 here is CASSQDFVSPAAQPQHF. The DNA for the CDR3 is TGCGCCAGCAGCCAAGATTTTGTAAGCCCCGCTGCTCAGCCCCAGCATTTT.

The V gene is TRBV6-5, the J gene TRBJ2-1; D not certain. Trimming removed 0 bases from V and 7 bases from J, with 7 bases in between. The CDR3 spans 13 residues. CDR1 is MNHEY, CDR2 SVGAGI, per germline. CDR3 sequence (DNA): TGTGCCAGCAGTTACTCTCTGGCGAATGAGCAGTTCTTC. Its translation is CASSYSLANEQFF.

This clonotype was detected ten times or more. The chain carries TRBV2 and TRBJ2-1, with 8 bases aligning to TRBD2. The V gene's germline CDR1 is SNHLY and CDR2 FYNNEI. The CDR3 length is 14 residues. Trimming took 4 bases from V and 4 from J; bases not matched to a gene: 3. For the CDR3, the DNA is TGTGCCAGCAGTGGACGGGGGGGTTACAATGAGCAGTTCTTC. Residues: CASSGRGGYNEQFF.

The chain links TRBV4-1 to TRBJ2-3, with TRBD2 matching over 12 bases. J was trimmed by 5 bases and V by 1 base; bases with no gene match: 4. The length of the CDR3 is 16 residues. Per the germline V gene, CDR1 is MGHRA and CDR2 is YSYEKL. The CDR3 DNA reads as TGCGCCAGCAGCCAAGGACTAGCGGGAGTTAAAGATACGCAGTATTTT. Amino acids: CASSQGLAGVKDTQYF.

The sample holds many counts of this clonotype. This rearrangement joins TRBV12-3 or TRBV12-4 to TRBJ2-5; 13 nucleotides line up with TRBD2. Unmatched junction bases numbered 5, after V lost 6 bases and J lost 4 bases. The CDR3 contains 15 residues. The CDR3 spells CASSRLAGGGETQYF. DNA of the CDR3: TGTGCCAGCAGCAGACTAGCGGGAGGAGGAGAGACCCAGTACTTC.

This rearrangement joins TRBV27 to TRBJ2-7; no reliable D call. Germline V gene data show CDR1 as MNHEY and CDR2 as SMNVEV (reference sequence). This CDR3 has 13 amino acids. V was clipped by 3 bases and J by 3 bases, with 9 bases between them. CDR3 sequence (DNA): TGTGCCAGCAGTTTCAGTCCTGACTACGAGCAGTACTTC. It specifies CASSFSPDYEQYF.

This clonotype was counted at least ten times. The V gene is TRBV20-1, the J gene TRBJ2-7; 11 bases match TRBD2. CDR1 and CDR2 from the germline V gene are DFQATT and SNEGSKA (reference sequence). V dropped 6 bases and J dropped 2; count of bases not matched to a gene: 9. The CDR3 extends over 15 amino acids. The CDR3 reads CSASSGLAATYEQYF. CDR3 coding DNA: TGCAGTGCAAGCTCGGGACTAGCGGCAACCTACGAGCAGTACTTC.